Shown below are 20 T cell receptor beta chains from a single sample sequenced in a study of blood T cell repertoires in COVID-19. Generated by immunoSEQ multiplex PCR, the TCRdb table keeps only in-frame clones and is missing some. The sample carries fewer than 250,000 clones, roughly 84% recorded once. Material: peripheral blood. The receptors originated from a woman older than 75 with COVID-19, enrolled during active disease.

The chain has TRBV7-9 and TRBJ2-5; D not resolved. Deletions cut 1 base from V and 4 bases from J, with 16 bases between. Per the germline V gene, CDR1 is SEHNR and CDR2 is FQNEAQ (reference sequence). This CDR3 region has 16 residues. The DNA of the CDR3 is TGTGCCAGCAGCTTAGGGTCGACAATCTTTGTAGAGACCCAGTACTTC. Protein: CASSLGSTIFVETQYF.

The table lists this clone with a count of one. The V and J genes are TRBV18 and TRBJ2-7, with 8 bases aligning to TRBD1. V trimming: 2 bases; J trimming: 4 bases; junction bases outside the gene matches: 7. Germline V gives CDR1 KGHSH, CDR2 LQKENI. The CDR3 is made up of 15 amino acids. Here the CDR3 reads CASSPTGTGFYEQYF. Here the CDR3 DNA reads TGTGCCAGCTCACCAACCGGGACAGGATTTTACGAGCAGTACTTC.

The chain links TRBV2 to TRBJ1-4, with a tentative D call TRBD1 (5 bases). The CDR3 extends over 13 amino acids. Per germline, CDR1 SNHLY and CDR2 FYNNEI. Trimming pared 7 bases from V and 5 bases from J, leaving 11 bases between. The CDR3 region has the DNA TGTGCCAGCAATGACGGGGGGAATGAAAAACTGTTTTTT. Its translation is CASNDGGNEKLFF.

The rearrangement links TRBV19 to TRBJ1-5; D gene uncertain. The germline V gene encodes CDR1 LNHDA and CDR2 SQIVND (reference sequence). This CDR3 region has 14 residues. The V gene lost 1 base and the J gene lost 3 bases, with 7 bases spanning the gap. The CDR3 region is CASSIAVSNQPQHF. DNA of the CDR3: TGTGCCAGTAGTATAGCTGTGTCCAATCAGCCCCAGCATTTT.

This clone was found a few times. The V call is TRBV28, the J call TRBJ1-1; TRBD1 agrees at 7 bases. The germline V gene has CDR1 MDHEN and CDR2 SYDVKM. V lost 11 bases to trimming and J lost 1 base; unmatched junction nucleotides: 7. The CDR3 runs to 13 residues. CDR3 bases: TGTGCCGTCAGGGGGTCAAGGAACACTGAAGCTTTCTTT. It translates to CAVRGSRNTEAFF. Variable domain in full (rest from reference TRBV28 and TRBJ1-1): DVKVTQSSRYLVKRTGEKVFLECVQDMDHENMFWYRQDPGLGLRLIYFSYDVKMKEKGDIPEGYSVSREKKERFSLILESASTNQTSMYLCAVRGSRNTEAFFGQGTRLTVV.

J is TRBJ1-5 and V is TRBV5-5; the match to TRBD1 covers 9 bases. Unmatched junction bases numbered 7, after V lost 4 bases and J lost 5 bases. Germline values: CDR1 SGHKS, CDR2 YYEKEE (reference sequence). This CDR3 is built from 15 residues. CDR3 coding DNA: TGTGCCAGCAGCCCGACAGGGGGGGGGCATCAGCCCCAGCATTTT. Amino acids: CASSPTGGGHQPQHF.

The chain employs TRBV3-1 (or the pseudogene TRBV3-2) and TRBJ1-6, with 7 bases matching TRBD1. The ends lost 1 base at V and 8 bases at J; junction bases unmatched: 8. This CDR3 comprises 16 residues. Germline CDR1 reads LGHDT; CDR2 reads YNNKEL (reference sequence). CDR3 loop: CASSQGRRQGYSPLHF. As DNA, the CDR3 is TGTGCCAGCAGCCAAGGGCGGCGACAGGGTTATTCACCCCTCCACTTT.

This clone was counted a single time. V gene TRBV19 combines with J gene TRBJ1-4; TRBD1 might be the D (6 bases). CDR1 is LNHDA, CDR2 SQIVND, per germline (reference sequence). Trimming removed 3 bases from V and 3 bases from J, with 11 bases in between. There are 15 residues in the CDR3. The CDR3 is CASSIQGLPNEKLFF. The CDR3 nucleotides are TGTGCCAGTAGTATCCAGGGGCTCCCTAATGAAAAACTGTTTTTT.

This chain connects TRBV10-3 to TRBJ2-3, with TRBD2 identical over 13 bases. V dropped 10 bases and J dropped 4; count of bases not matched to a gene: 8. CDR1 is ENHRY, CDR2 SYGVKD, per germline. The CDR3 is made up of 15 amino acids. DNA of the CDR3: TGTGCCACAAAGACTAGCGGGGGGATCGCAGATACGCAGTATTTT. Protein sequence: CATKTSGGIADTQYF.

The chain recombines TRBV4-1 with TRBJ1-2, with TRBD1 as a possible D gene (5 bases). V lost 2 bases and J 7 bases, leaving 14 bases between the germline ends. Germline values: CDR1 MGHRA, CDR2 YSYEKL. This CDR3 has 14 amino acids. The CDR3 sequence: CASSQRLRQGGYTF. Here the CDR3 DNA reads TGCGCCAGCAGCCAAAGGCTGAGGCAGGGTGGCTACACCTTC.

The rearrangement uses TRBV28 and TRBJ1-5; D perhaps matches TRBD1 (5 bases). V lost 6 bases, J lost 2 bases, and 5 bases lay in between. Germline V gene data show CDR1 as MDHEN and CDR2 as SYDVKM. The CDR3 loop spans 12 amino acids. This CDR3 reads CASRGGNQPQHF. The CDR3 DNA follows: TGTGCCAGCAGAGGGGGCAATCAGCCCCAGCATTTT. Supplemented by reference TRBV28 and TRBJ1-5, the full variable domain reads DVKVTQSSRYLVKRTGEKVFLECVQDMDHENMFWYRQDPGLGLRLIYFSYDVKMKEKGDIPEGYSVSREKKERFSLILESASTNQTSMYLCASRGGNQPQHFGDGTRLSIL.

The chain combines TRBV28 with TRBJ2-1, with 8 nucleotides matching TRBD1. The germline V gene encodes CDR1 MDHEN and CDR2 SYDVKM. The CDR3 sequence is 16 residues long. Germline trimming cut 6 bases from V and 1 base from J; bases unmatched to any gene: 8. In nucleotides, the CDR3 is TGTGCCAGCAGGTCTCAGGGGGCGCTTTCCTACAATGAGCAGTTCTTC. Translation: CASRSQGALSYNEQFF.

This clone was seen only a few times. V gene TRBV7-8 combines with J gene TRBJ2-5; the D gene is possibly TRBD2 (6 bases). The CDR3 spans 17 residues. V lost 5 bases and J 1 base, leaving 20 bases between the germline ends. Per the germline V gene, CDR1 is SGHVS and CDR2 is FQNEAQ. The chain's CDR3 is CASSPPVAGNLQETQYF. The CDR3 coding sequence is TGTGCCAGCAGCCCCCCTGTGGCGGGGAACCTCCAAGAGACCCAGTACTTC.

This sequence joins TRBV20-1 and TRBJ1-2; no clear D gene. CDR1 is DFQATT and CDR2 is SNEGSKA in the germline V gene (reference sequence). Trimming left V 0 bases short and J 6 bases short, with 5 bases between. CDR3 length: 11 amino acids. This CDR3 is CSARDGDGYTF. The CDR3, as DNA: TGCAGTGCTAGAGACGGGGATGGCTACACCTTC.

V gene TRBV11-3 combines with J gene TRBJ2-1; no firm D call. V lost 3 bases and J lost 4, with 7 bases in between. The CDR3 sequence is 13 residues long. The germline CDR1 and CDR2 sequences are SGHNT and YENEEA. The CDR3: CASSFNRYNEQFF. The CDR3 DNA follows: TGTGCCAGCAGCTTTAACAGATACAATGAGCAGTTCTTC.

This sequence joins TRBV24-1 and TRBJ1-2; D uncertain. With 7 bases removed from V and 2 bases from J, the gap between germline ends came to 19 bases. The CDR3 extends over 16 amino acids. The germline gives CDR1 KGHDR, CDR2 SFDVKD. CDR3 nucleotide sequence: TGTGCCACCAGCGCCGGAGACGCGTTCTCCAACTATGGCTACACCTTC. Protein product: CATSAGDAFSNYGYTF.

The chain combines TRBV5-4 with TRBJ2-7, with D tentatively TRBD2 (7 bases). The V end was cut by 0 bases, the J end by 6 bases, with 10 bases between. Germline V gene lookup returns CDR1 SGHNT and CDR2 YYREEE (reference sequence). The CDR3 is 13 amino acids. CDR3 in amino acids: CASSLGGGAEQYF. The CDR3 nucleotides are TGTGCCAGCAGCTTGGGGGGGGGCGCCGAGCAGTACTTC.

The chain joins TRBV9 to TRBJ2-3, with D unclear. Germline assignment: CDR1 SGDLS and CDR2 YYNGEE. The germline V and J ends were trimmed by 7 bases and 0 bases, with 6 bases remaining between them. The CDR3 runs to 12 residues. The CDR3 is CASSRSTDTQYF. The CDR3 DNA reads TGTGCCAGCTCTAGAAGCACAGATACGCAGTATTTT.

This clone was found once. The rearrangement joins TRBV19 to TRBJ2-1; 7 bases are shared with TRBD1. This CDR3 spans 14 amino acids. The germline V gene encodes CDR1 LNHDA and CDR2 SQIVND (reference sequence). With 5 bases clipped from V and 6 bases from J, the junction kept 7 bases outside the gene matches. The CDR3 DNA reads TGTGCCAGTAGTGGACAGGTAGTGGCCAATGAGCAGTTCTTC. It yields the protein CASSGQVVANEQFF.

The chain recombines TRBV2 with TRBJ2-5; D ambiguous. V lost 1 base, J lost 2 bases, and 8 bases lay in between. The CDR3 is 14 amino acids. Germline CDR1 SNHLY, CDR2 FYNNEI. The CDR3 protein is CASSEGGKQETQYF. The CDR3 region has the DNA TGTGCCAGCAGTGAAGGAGGCAAACAAGAGACCCAGTACTTC. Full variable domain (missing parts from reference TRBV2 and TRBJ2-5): EPEVTQTPSHQVTQMGQEVILRCVPISNHLYFYWYRQILGQKVEFLVSFYNNEISEKSEIFDDQFSVERPDGSNFTLKIRSTKLEDSAMYFCASSEGGKQETQYFGPGTRLLVL.